This T cell receptor beta chain emerged from a study of cytomegalovirus exposure and HLA in healthy donors. The wider study: Inside one of the first data releases sat 80 million to 95 million unique TCRs taken from HLA-typed donors. Study results and limitations: Across donors, most TCRs were seen rarely, yet some public ones were widespread. Later on, a genetic analysis was performed. It linked a missense variant in DCLRE1C with V- and J-gene trimming of TCR beta. In a later analysis, CMV-associated beta chains were mostly HLA-associated, it appeared.

PCR amplification relied on 60 Vbeta primers (plus 13 Jbeta primers). Profiling relied on immunoSEQ multiplex PCR, and the TCRdb table lists in-frame clones only, not all of them. The sample includes approximately 130,000 clones, 65% to 90% seen only once; the top ten take 1% to 1.5%. Germline V gene sequence: CDR1 SGHRS, CDR2 YFSETQ. CDR3 length: 12 residues. The J segment lost 7 bases and the V segment lost 2 bases, leaving 2 bases of the junction unmatched. On this clone: No antigen is known for it.

Sample: PBMCs. The chain couples TRBV5-1 to TRBJ1-1; 7 bases align to TRBD1. The receptor was derived from a girl aged 2-15 years in good health and CMV-seronegative. DNA of the CDR3: TGCGCCAGCAGCTTCCGGGACAGTGAAGCTTTCTTT. Translation gives CASSFRDSEAFF.